This paragraph reports one T cell receptor beta chain. What it binds is not known. The CDR3 runs to 13 residues. In germline, CDR1 is MNHEY, CDR2 SMNVEV (reference sequence). The data stem from a study of monozygotic twins with inflammatory bowel disease. Notes on the study in general: Twin concordance left repertoire similarity unchanged, with limited power a possible explanation for this lack of difference.

From the 5' RACE reads, TCRdb lists one entry per CDR3 protein and no DNA. The sample table includes some 170,000 distinct CDR3 sequences. This chain connects TRBV27 to TRBJ2-7; the D call from TCRdb, TRBD1, cannot be confirmed without DNA. This clonotype was obtained from a human donor with ulcerative colitis or Crohn's disease, or a healthy co-twin of an affected twin (not recorded which). Sequenced input: blood. The CDR3 here is CASSEDRGFEQYF.